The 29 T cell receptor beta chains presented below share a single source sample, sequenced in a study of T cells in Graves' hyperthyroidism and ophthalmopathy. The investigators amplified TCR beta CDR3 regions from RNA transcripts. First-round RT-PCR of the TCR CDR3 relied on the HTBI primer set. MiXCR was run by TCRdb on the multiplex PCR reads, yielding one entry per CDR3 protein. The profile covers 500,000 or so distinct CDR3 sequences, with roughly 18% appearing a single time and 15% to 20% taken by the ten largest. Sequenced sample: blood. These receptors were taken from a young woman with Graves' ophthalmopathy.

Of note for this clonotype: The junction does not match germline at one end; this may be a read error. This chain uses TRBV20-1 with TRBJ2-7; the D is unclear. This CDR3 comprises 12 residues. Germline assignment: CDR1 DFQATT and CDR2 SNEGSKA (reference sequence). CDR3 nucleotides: TGCGGTGCTACTACAGACCACTACGAGCAGTACTTC. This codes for CGATTDHYEQYF.

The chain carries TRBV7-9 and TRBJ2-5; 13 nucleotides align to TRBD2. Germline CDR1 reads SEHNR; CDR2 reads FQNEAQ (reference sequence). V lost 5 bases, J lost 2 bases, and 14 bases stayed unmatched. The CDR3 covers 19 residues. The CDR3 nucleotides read TGTGCCAGCAGCCGTAGCGGGAGTGGACTAGCGGGAGAACAAGAGACCCAGTACTTC. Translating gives CASSRSGSGLAGEQETQYF.

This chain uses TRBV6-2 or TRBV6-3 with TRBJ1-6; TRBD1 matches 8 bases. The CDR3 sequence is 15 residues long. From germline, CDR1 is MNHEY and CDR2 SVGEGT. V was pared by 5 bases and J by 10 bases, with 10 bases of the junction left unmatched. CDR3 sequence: CASSVSDRDGSPLHF. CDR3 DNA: TGTGCCAGCAGTGTTTCGGACAGGGACGGATCACCCCTCCACTTT.

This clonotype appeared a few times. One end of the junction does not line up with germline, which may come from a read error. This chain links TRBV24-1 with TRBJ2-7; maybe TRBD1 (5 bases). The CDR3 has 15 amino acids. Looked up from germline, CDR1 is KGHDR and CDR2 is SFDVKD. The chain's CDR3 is CATGDFYRRTYEQYF. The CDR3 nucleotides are TGTGCCACCGGTGATTTCTACAGGAGAACCTACGAGCAGTACTTC.

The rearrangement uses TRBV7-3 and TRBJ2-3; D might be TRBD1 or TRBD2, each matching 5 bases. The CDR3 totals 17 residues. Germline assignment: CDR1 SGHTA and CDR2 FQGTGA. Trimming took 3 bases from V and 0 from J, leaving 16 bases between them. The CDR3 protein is CASSLYPGPISTDTQYF. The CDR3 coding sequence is TGTGCCAGCAGCTTGTATCCGGGACCTATAAGCACAGATACGCAGTATTTT.

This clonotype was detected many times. The CDR3 is CASSLGVYNEQFF. CDR3 sequence (DNA): TGTGCCAGCAGTTTAGGGGTCTACAATGAGCAGTTCTTC. V usage is TRBV28 and J usage is TRBJ2-1, with no clear D. The CDR3 totals 13 residues. Trimming pared 2 bases from V and 3 bases from J, leaving 5 bases between. Germline V CDR1 and CDR2: MDHEN, SYDVKM.

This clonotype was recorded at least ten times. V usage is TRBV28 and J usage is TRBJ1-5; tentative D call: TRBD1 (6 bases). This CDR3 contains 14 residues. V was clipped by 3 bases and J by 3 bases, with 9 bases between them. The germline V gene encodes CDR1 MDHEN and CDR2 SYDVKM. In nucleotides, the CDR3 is TGTGCCAGCAGTTTTACAGGGTACAATCAGCCCCAGCATTTT. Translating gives CASSFTGYNQPQHF.

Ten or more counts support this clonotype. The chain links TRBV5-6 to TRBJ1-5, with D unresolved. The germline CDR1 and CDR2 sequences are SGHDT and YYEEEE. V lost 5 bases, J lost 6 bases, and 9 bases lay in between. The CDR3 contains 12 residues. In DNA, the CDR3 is TGTGCCAGCAGGAAGGGTGGTCAGCCCCAGCATTTT. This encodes CASRKGGQPQHF.

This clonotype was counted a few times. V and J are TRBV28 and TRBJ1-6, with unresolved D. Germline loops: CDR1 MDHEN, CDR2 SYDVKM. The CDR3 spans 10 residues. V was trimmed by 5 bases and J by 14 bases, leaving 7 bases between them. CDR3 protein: CASSDTALHF. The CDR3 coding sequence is TGTGCCAGCAGTGACACGGCCCTCCACTTT.

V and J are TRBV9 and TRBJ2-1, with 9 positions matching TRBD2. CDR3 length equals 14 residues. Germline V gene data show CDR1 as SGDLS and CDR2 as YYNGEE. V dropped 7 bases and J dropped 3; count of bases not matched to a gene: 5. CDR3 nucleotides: TGTGCCAGCGGAATAGCGGGGGTCTACAATGAGCAGTTCTTC. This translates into CASGIAGVYNEQFF.

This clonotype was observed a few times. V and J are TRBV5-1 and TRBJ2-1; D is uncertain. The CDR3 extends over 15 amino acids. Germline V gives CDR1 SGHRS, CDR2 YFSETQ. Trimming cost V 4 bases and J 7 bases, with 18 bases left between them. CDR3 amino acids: CASSRGPEAVNEQFF. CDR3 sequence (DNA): TGCGCCAGCAGCCGCGGACCAGAGGCCGTTAATGAGCAGTTCTTC.

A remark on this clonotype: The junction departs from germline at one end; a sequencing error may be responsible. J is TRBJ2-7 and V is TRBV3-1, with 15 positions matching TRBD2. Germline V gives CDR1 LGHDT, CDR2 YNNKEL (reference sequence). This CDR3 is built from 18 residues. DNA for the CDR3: TGTGCCAGCAACCAAGAAGCAGGACTAGCGGGGGGGCCGGGCGAGCAGTACTTC. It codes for CASNQEAGLAGGPGEQYF.

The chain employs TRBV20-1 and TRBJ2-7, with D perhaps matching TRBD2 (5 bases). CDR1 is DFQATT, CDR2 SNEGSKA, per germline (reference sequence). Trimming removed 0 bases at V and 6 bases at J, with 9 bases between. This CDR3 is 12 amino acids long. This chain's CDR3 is CSARDEGFEQYF. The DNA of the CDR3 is TGCAGTGCTAGAGATGAGGGCTTCGAGCAGTACTTC.

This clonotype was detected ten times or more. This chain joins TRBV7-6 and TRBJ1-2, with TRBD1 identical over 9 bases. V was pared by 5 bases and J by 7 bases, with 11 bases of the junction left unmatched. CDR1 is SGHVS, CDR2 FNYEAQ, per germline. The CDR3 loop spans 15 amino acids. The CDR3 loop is CASSPDPGTGFGYTF. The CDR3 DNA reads TGTGCCAGCAGCCCTGACCCCGGGACAGGGTTTGGCTACACCTTC. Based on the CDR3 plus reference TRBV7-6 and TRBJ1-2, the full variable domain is GAGVSQSPRYKVTKRGQDVALRCDPISGHVSLYWYRQALGQGPEFLTYFNYEAQQDKSGLPNDRFSAERPEGSISTLTIQRTEQRDSAMYRCASSPDPGTGFGYTFGSGTRLTVV.

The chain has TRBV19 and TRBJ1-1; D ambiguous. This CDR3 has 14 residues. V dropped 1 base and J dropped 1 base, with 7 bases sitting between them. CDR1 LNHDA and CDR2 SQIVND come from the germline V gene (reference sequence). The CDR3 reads CASSIASGNTEAFF. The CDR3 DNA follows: TGTGCCAGTAGTATAGCGTCGGGGAACACTGAAGCTTTCTTT.

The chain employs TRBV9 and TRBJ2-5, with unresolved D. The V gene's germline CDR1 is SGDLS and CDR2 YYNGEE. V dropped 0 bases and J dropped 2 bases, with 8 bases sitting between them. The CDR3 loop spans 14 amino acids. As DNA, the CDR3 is TGTGCCAGCAGCGTAGGGGGTTTTCAAGAGACCCAGTACTTC. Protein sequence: CASSVGGFQETQYF. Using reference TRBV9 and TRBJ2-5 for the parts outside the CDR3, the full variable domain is DSGVTQTPKHLITATGQRVTLRCSPRSGDLSVYWYQQSLDQGLQFLIQYYNGEERAKGNILERFSAQQFPDLHSELNLSSLELGDSALYFCASSVGGFQETQYFGPGTRLLVL.

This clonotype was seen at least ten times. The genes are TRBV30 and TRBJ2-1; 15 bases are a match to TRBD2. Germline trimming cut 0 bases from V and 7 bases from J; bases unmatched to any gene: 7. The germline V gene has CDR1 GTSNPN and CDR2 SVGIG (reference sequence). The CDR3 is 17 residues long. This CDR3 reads CAWSVQRTSGRVNEQFF. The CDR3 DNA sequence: TGTGCCTGGAGTGTACAGCGGACTAGCGGGAGGGTAAATGAGCAGTTCTTC.

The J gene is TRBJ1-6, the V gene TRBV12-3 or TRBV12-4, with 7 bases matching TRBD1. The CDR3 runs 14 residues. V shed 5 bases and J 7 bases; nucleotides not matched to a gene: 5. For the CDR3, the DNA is TGTGCCAGCAGTGACCGGGACAGAAATTCACCCCTCCACTTT. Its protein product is CASSDRDRNSPLHF.

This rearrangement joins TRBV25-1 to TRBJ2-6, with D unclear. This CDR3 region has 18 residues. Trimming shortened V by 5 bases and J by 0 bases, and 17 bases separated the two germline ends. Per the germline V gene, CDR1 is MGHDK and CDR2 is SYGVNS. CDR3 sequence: CASSSPGLRPSGANVLTF. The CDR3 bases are TGTGCCAGCAGTTCACCCGGGCTCCGACCCTCTGGGGCCAACGTCCTGACTTTC.

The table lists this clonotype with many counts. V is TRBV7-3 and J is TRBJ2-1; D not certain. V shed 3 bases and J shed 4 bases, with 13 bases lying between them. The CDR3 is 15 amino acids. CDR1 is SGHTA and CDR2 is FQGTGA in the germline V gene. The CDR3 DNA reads TGTGCCAGCAGCTTTGGATCCCGGCGATACAATGAGCAGTTCTTC. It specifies CASSFGSRRYNEQFF.

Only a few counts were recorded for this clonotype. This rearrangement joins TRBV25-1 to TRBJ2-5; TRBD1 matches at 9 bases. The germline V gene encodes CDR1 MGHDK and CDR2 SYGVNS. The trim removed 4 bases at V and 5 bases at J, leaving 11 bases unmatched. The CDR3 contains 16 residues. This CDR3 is CASSGPWDRVDETQYF. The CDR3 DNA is TGTGCCAGCAGTGGCCCCTGGGACAGGGTGGACGAGACCCAGTACTTC.

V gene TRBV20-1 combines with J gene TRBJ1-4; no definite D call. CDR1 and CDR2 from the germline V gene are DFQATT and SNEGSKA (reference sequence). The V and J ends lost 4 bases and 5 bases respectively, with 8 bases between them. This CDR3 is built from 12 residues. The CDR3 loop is CSAKPRNEKLFF. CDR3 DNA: TGCAGTGCTAAGCCAAGGAATGAAAAACTGTTTTTT.

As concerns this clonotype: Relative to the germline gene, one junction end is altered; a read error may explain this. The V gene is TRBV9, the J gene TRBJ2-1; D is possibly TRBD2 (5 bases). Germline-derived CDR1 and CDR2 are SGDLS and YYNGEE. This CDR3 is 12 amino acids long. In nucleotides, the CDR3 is TGTGCCAGCAGCGTAGGGGAGTATGAGCGGTTCTTC. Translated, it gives CASSVGEYERFF.

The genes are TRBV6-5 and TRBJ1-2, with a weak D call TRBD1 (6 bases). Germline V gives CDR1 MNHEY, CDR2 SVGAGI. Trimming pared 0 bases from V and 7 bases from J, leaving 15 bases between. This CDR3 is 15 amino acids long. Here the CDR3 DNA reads TGTGCCAGCAGTTACTCGAGAGGGGGGAGAGCTGGCTACACCTTC. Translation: CASSYSRGGRAGYTF.

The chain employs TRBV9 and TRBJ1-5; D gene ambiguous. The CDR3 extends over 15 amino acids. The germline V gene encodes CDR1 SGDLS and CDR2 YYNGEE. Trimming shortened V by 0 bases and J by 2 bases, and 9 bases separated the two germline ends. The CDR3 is CASSVGPRGNQPQHF. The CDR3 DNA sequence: TGTGCCAGCAGCGTAGGCCCGCGTGGCAATCAGCCCCAGCATTTT.

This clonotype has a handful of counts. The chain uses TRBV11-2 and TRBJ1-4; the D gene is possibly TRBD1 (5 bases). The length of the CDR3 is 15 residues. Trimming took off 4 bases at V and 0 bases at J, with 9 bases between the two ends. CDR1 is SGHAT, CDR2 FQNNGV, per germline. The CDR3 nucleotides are TGTGCCAGCAGCTCCTACAGGACAACTAATGAAAAACTGTTTTTT. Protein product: CASSSYRTTNEKLFF.

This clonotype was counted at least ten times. In DNA, the CDR3 is TGTGCCAGCAGTCCCTACAGGGTTTCCTACGAGCAGTACTTC. This gives the protein CASSPYRVSYEQYF. This rearrangement joins TRBV12-3 or TRBV12-4 to TRBJ2-7, with TRBD1 as a possible D gene (6 bases). This CDR3 region has 14 residues. With 5 bases removed from V and 1 base from J, the gap between germline ends came to 12 bases.

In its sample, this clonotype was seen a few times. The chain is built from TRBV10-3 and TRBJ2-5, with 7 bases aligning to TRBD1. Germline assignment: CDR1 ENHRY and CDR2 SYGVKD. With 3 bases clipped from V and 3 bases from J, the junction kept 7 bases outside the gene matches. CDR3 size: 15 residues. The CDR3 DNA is TGTGCCATCAGTGATCCGACAGGGCCAGAAGAGACCCAGTACTTC. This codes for CAISDPTGPEETQYF.

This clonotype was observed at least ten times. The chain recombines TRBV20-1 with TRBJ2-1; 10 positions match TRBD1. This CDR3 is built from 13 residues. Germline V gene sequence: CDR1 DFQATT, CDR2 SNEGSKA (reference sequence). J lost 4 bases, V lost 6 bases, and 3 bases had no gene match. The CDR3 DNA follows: TGCAGTGCGCTGGACAGGGGGTACAATGAGCAGTTCTTC. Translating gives CSALDRGYNEQFF.